Sequencing of this TCR beta chain was carried out in a study of T cells in localized non-small cell lung cancer. As for this clone: As yet, its antigen is unknown.

CDR1 and CDR2 (germline): SGHNT, YYREEE (reference sequence). Trimming cost V 5 bases and J 4 bases; bases outside gene matches: 5. This CDR3 is 15 amino acids long. Profiling relied on immunoSEQ multiplex PCR, and the TCRdb table lists in-frame clones only, not all of them. The sample shows around 50,000 clones, approximately 86% of them seen only once. Overall study findings and caveats: Median around 54 top-100 tumor clones were shared with paired adjacent lung.

Sequenced here: PBMCs, sampled before any cancer treatment. The chain couples TRBV5-4 to TRBJ2-1, with TRBD1 identical over 11 bases. The TCR was taken from a man between 40 and 69 years old with stage II lung adenocarcinoma. As DNA, the CDR3 is TGTGCCAGCAGTCCCGGGACAGGGGGTTACAATGAGCAGTTCTTC. Translation: CASSPGTGGYNEQFF.